Listed below are T cell receptor beta chains from one sample, sequenced in a study of regulatory T cells in long-lasting Graves disease. In TCRdb, the multiplex PCR reads were re-called with MiXCR into one record per CDR3 protein. The sample consists of about 420,000 distinct CDR3 sequences, over 15% of them appearing once. These data were also filed under a second study, of T cells in Graves' hyperthyroidism and ophthalmopathy.

Sample: peripheral blood mononuclear cells (PBMCs), taken at new diagnosis, from a patient treated with antithyroid drugs. Receptors were obtained from a woman aged 18-30 years with Graves disease. CDR3s include the opening cysteine and the closing phenylalanine or tryptophan. Fields, in order: J gene, V gene, clone size, D gene, CDR3 protein, CDR3 DNA. The D gene is left open where the match is weak. Expanded clones are given a class, and other clones once, few, many or no size at all.

j_call: TRBJ2-7
v_call: TRBV12-3/TRBV12-4
clone_size: many
d_call: TRBD1
cdr3_aa: CASSPNSDRAHEQYF
cdr3_nt: TGTGCCAGCAGTCCCAACTCGGACAGGGCCCACGAGCAGTACTTC

j_call: TRBJ2-7
v_call: TRBV20-1
clone_size: many
d_call: .
cdr3_aa: CSASSGTFFGEQYF
cdr3_nt: TGCAGTGCTAGCTCCGGGACTTTCTTCGGTGAGCAGTACTTC

j_call: TRBJ2-1
v_call: TRBV12-3/TRBV12-4
clone_size: few
d_call: .
cdr3_aa: CASSRRDAYNEQFF
cdr3_nt: TGTGCCAGCAGTCGCCGGGACGCCTACAATGAGCAGTTCTTC

j_call: TRBJ2-1
v_call: TRBV28
clone_size: many
d_call: .
cdr3_aa: CASSLLVVVGNEQFF
cdr3_nt: TGTGCCAGCAGTTTATTGGTAGTGGTCGGCAATGAGCAGTTCTTC

j_call: TRBJ1-4
v_call: TRBV20-1
clone_size: few
d_call: .
cdr3_aa: CSARDGAGKLFF
cdr3_nt: TGCAGTGCTAGAGATGGGGCGGGAAAACTGTTTTTT

j_call: TRBJ1-3
v_call: TRBV6-5
clone_size: many
d_call: .
cdr3_aa: CASSYAGGAESTIYF
cdr3_nt: TGTGCCAGCAGTTACGCCGGGGGAGCCGAAAGCACCATATATTTT

j_call: TRBJ2-5
v_call: TRBV6-1
clone_size: many
d_call: .
cdr3_aa: CASSRTPGAGVETQYF
cdr3_nt: TGTGCCAGCAGTCGGACCCCAGGGGCGGGAGTAGAGACCCAGTACTTC

j_call: TRBJ2-6
v_call: TRBV11-2
clone_size: few
d_call: TRBD1
cdr3_aa: CASSLTRGRFIDSGANVLTF
cdr3_nt: TGTGCCAGCAGCCTCACCAGGGGGCGTTTCATTGACTCTGGGGCCAACGTCCTGACTTTC

j_call: TRBJ1-1
v_call: TRBV6-1
clone_size: many
d_call: .
cdr3_aa: CASSRGLNTEAFF
cdr3_nt: TGTGCCAGCAGTAGAGGGTTGAACACTGAAGCTTTCTTT

j_call: TRBJ2-3
v_call: TRBV15
clone_size: .
d_call: TRBD1
cdr3_aa: CATGQASTDTQYF
cdr3_nt: TGTGCCACCGGACAGGCCAGCACAGATACGCAGTATTTT